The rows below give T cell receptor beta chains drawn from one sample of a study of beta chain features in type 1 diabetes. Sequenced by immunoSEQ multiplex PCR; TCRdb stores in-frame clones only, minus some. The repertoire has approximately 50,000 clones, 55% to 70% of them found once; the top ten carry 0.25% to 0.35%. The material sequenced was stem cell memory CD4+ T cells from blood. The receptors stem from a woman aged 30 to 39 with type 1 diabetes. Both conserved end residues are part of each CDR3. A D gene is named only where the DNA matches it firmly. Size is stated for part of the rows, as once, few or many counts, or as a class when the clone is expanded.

DNA: TGTGCCAGCAGCCTACTTGCAACTAATGAAAAACTGTTTTTT
CDR3: CASSLLATNEKLFF
J: TRBJ1-4
D: .
V: TRBV7-9
size: .

DNA: TGTGCCATCAGTGAGCCGATACTTCGAGCGGGAACCTACGAGCAGTACTTC
CDR3: CAISEPILRAGTYEQYF
J: TRBJ2-7
D: TRBD2
V: TRBV10-3
size: .

DNA: TGTGCCAGCAGTATACGGACAGGGGGAGGACCCCAGCATTTT
CDR3: CASSIRTGGGPQHF
J: TRBJ1-5
D: TRBD1
V: TRBV2
size: .

DNA: TGCGCCAGCAGCTCCCTCGTTAGGGGTAACTATGGCTACACCTTC
CDR3: CASSSLVRGNYGYTF
J: TRBJ1-2
D: .
V: TRBV5-1
size: .

DNA: TGTGCCAGCAGCTTAATCCACCTCGGCGAGCAGTACTTC
CDR3: CASSLIHLGEQYF
J: TRBJ2-7
D: .
V: TRBV7-9
size: few

DNA: TGTGCCAGCAGTTTGGCAGGGGACGAAAAACTGTTTTTT
CDR3: CASSLAGDEKLFF
J: TRBJ1-4
D: .
V: TRBV6-5
size: few

DNA: TGTGCCAGCAGTCTGTCGCCGGAGGCCCAGTACTTC
CDR3: CASSLSPEAQYF
J: TRBJ2-5
D: .
V: TRBV2
size: few

DNA: TGTGCCAGCAGTGATCCCGGGACACCCTACAATGAGCAGTTCTTC
CDR3: CASSDPGTPYNEQFF
J: TRBJ2-1
D: .
V: TRBV25-1
size: .

DNA: TGCGCCAGCAGCCAACAGGACAGGGGGCGTGCGGGCTACACCTTC
CDR3: CASSQQDRGRAGYTF
J: TRBJ1-2
D: TRBD1
V: TRBV4-1
size: .

DNA: TGTGCCAGCAGCTATACAGGGGATAATTCACCCCTCCACTTT
CDR3: CASSYTGDNSPLHF
J: TRBJ1-6
D: TRBD1
V: TRBV5-4
size: .

DNA: TGCGCCAGCACCGATCCGGGGACATTGGCGGAAAAACTGTTTTTT
CDR3: CASTDPGTLAEKLFF
J: TRBJ1-4
D: .
V: TRBV4-1
size: .

DNA: TGTGCCAGCAGCCGACAGGGAAAATCTGAAGCTTTCTTT
CDR3: CASSRQGKSEAFF
J: TRBJ1-1
D: TRBD1
V: TRBV4-2
size: once

DNA: TGTGCCAGCAGTTACGACGGGGACTACGAGCAGTACTTC
CDR3: CASSYDGDYEQYF
J: TRBJ2-7
D: .
V: TRBV6-5
size: .

DNA: TGCAGCGTTGAAAGCGGACAGGGAACCTACGAGCAGTACTTC
CDR3: CSVESGQGTYEQYF
J: TRBJ2-7
D: TRBD1
V: TRBV29-1
size: .

DNA: TGTGCCTGGAGTGTACGGGGGGACGGTGAAGCTTTCTTT
CDR3: CAWSVRGDGEAFF
J: TRBJ1-1
D: .
V: TRBV30
size: .

DNA: TGTGCCAGTACGACAGCACTAAGCACAGATACGCAGTATTTT
CDR3: CASTTALSTDTQYF
J: TRBJ2-3
D: .
V: TRBV7-2
size: few

DNA: TGTGCCAGCAGCCAAGTCGAAGGTCTAGCGGGAGAAAATGAGCAGTTCTTC
CDR3: CASSQVEGLAGENEQFF
J: TRBJ2-1
D: TRBD2
V: TRBV4-2
size: .

DNA: TGTGCCAGCTCCACCACCGGGACAGTCTCCTACGAGCAGTACTTC
CDR3: CASSTTGTVSYEQYF
J: TRBJ2-7
D: TRBD1
V: TRBV18
size: .

DNA: TGTGCCAGTAGTGGTGTACACAGGGGCAATCAGCCCCAGCATTTT
CDR3: CASSGVHRGNQPQHF
J: TRBJ1-5
D: .
V: TRBV19
size: .

DNA: TGCGCCAGCAGCTCCCGGTCGGAGGGGACTGAAGCTTTCTTT
CDR3: CASSSRSEGTEAFF
J: TRBJ1-1
D: .
V: TRBV5-1
size: .

DNA: TGCGCCAGCAGCTTAATGCCGGGACAGGGAAATGGGCAGTACTTC
CDR3: CASSLMPGQGNGQYF
J: TRBJ2-7
D: TRBD1
V: TRBV5-1
size: .

DNA: TGTGCCACCGTCCCGGGACAATCCTACGAGCAGTACTTC
CDR3: CATVPGQSYEQYF
J: TRBJ2-7
D: .
V: TRBV6-1
size: .

DNA: TGCGCCAGCAGCCCGGGGACAGCAGATACGCAGTATTTT
CDR3: CASSPGTADTQYF
J: TRBJ2-3
D: TRBD1
V: TRBV5-1
size: .

DNA: TGCGCCAGCAGCATTAAGGGGAGGGAGGATGAGCAGTTCTTC
CDR3: CASSIKGREDEQFF
J: TRBJ2-1
D: TRBD2
V: TRBV4-1
size: few

DNA: TGTGCCAGCAGTTTCCAGGGGCGGGAGACCCAGTACTTC
CDR3: CASSFQGRETQYF
J: TRBJ2-5
D: .
V: TRBV27
size: .

DNA: TGTGCCAGCAGAATGGGACAGCTCTCCTACGAGCAGTACTTC
CDR3: CASRMGQLSYEQYF
J: TRBJ2-7
D: TRBD1
V: TRBV2
size: .

DNA: TGTGCCAGCAGAGCCGGGACAGGGAACCATGGCTACACCTTC
CDR3: CASRAGTGNHGYTF
J: TRBJ1-2
D: TRBD1
V: TRBV2
size: .

DNA: TGTGCCAGCTCACCAGTTCGGGTTTACGAGCAGTACTTC
CDR3: CASSPVRVYEQYF
J: TRBJ2-7
D: .
V: TRBV18
size: few

DNA: TGTGCCTGGGACCTGGGACTTGGGGGCACAGATACGCAGTATTTT
CDR3: CAWDLGLGGTDTQYF
J: TRBJ2-3
D: .
V: TRBV30
size: .

DNA: TGTGCCACCAGCCAGGGACAGGGCTTGGGCTACACCTTC
CDR3: CATSQGQGLGYTF
J: TRBJ1-2
D: TRBD1
V: TRBV15
size: .

DNA: TGTGCCAGCTCACCGGACAGGGAGGGGCACGAGCAGTACTTC
CDR3: CASSPDREGHEQYF
J: TRBJ2-7
D: .
V: TRBV18
size: .

DNA: TGTGCCAACCGACAGGAAGGGAACACTGAAGCTTTCTTT
CDR3: CANRQEGNTEAFF
J: TRBJ1-1
D: .
V: TRBV10-3
size: few

DNA: TGTGCCAGCAGCCCGTTCCAGGGGAACAATGAGCAGTTCTTC
CDR3: CASSPFQGNNEQFF
J: TRBJ2-1
D: .
V: TRBV7-9
size: .

DNA: TGTGCCAGCAGTTACTCGAGGGGGCTCTATGGCTACACCTTC
CDR3: CASSYSRGLYGYTF
J: TRBJ1-2
D: TRBD1
V: TRBV6-5
size: .

DNA: TGTGCCAGCAGCTTACTCTACGCTCTGAGCTCTGGGGCCAACGTCCTGACTTTC
CDR3: CASSLLYALSSGANVLTF
J: TRBJ2-6
D: .
V: TRBV7-9
size: .

DNA: TGTGCCAGCAGCCCAACCTTACTAGTAACCCAAGAGACCCAGTACTTC
CDR3: CASSPTLLVTQETQYF
J: TRBJ2-5
D: .
V: TRBV7-2
size: .

DNA: TGTGCCAGCAGCCAAGATAAGGGCCAGGGGGCTACTAGCTATGGCTACACCTTC
CDR3: CASSQDKGQGATSYGYTF
J: TRBJ1-2
D: TRBD1
V: TRBV4-2
size: .

DNA: TGCGCCAGCAGCTTGGATGGCTCGGGCGGGGCCGTCCCTAATACTGAAGCTTTCTTT
CDR3: CASSLDGSGGAVPNTEAFF
J: TRBJ1-1
D: .
V: TRBV5-1
size: .

DNA: TGCAGCGGGGGGACAGGGCCCTCTGGAAACACCATATATTTT
CDR3: CSGGTGPSGNTIYF
J: TRBJ1-3
D: TRBD1
V: TRBV29-1
size: .

DNA: TGCAGCTTACTAGCGGGAGAAATCGAGCAGTACTTC
CDR3: CSLLAGEIEQYF
J: TRBJ2-7
D: TRBD2
V: TRBV29-1
size: few

DNA: TGCGCCAGCAGCCGGCCGGGACTACGCCAAGAGACCCAGTACTTC
CDR3: CASSRPGLRQETQYF
J: TRBJ2-5
D: TRBD2
V: TRBV4-1
size: .

DNA: TGTGCCAGCAGCTTAGATGTTCCGCTTCCAGGGCGCAGAACTGAAGCTTTCTTT
CDR3: CASSLDVPLPGRRTEAFF
J: TRBJ1-1
D: .
V: TRBV11-2
size: .

DNA: TGTGCTAGTGGTTTAAGTGGCTCCTCTGGGGCCAACGTCCTGACTTTC
CDR3: CASGLSGSSGANVLTF
J: TRBJ2-6
D: .
V: TRBV12-5
size: .

DNA: TGTGCCACCAGCAGAGCACAGACAGGGTCCGATACGCAGTATTTT
CDR3: CATSRAQTGSDTQYF
J: TRBJ2-3
D: TRBD1
V: TRBV15
size: .

DNA: TGCGCCAGCAGCCTTGTTCCACAGGACACTGAAGCTTTCTTT
CDR3: CASSLVPQDTEAFF
J: TRBJ1-1
D: .
V: TRBV5-1
size: .

DNA: TGTGCCAGTATCTTCGGAGTGAGCGGGAGTTCCTACAATGAGCAGTTCTTC
CDR3: CASIFGVSGSSYNEQFF
J: TRBJ2-1
D: TRBD2
V: TRBV19
size: .

DNA: TGTGCCACCAGAGGATCAGGGAACTATGGCTACACCTTC
CDR3: CATRGSGNYGYTF
J: TRBJ1-2
D: .
V: TRBV15
size: .

DNA: TGTGCCAGCAGCGTGAAAGGAGGGGCCGAGCAGTACTTC
CDR3: CASSVKGGAEQYF
J: TRBJ2-7
D: .
V: TRBV5-6
size: .

DNA: TGTGCCAGCTCTCCCACGCTAGCGGGAATTCGAGACGAGCAGTACTTC
CDR3: CASSPTLAGIRDEQYF
J: TRBJ2-7
D: TRBD2
V: TRBV18
size: .

DNA: TGTGCCAGCAGCCTCTTAGCGGGGGGGACAGATACGCAGTATTTT
CDR3: CASSLLAGGTDTQYF
J: TRBJ2-3
D: TRBD2
V: TRBV14
size: .

DNA: TGTGCCAGCAGCTTAATGCGGTACCAAGAGACCCAGTACTTC
CDR3: CASSLMRYQETQYF
J: TRBJ2-5
D: .
V: TRBV7-6
size: few

DNA: TGTGCCAGCAGCTACGGGGGACAGGGGACCGGGGAGCTGTTTTTT
CDR3: CASSYGGQGTGELFF
J: TRBJ2-2
D: TRBD1
V: TRBV6-5
size: .

DNA: TGCAGTGCCATACGGTCAGCGAGGCAGTTCTTC
CDR3: CSAIRSARQFF
J: TRBJ2-1
D: .
V: TRBV20-1
size: .

DNA: TGCAGCGTTGAATCGAGGACAGGTCCCGCAGCTTTCTTT
CDR3: CSVESRTGPAAFF
J: TRBJ1-1
D: TRBD1
V: TRBV29-1
size: .

DNA: TGTGCCAGCAGCTACGGACAGGGCGAGACCCAGTACTTC
CDR3: CASSYGQGETQYF
J: TRBJ2-5
D: TRBD1
V: TRBV7-8
size: .